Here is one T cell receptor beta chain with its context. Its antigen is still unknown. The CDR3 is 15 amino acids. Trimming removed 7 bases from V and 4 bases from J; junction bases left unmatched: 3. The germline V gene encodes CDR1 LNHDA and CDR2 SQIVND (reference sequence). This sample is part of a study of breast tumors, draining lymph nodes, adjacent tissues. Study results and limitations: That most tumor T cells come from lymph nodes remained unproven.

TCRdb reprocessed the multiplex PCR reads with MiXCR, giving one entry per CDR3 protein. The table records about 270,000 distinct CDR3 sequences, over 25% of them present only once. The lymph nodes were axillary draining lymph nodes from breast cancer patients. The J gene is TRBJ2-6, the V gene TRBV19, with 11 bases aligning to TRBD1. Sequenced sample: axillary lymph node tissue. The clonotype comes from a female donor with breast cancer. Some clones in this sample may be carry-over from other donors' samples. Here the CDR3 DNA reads TGTGCCAGTAAGGACAGGGGGCCCGGGGCCAACGTCCTGACTTTC. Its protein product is CASKDRGPGANVLTF. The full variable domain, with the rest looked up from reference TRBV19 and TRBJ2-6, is DGGITQSPKYLFRKEGQNVTLSCEQNLNHDAMYWYRQDPGQGLRLIYYSQIVNDFQKGDIAEGYSVSREKKESFPLTVTSAQKNPTAFYLCASKDRGPGANVLTFGAGSRLTVL.